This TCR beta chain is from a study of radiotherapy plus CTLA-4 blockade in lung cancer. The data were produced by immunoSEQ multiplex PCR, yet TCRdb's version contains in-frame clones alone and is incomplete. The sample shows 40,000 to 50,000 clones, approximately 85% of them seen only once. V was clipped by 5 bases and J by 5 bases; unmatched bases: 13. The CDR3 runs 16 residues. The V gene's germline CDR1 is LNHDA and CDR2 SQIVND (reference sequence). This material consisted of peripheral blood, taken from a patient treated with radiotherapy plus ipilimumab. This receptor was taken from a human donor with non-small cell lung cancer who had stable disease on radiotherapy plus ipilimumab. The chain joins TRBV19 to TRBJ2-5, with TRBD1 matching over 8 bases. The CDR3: CASSADRGYRSETQYF. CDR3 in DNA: TGTGCCAGTAGTGCAGACAGGGGATATCGTTCGGAGACCCAGTACTTC.